One and the same sample provided the 19 T cell receptor beta chains below, sequenced in a study of technical replicates of blood from several donors. Assay: immunoSEQ multiplex PCR; the TCRdb copy retains only in-frame clones and omits some. This sample has more than 65,000 clones, with about 95% found just once. The sample consisted of T cells isolated from PBMCs. The receptors shown here come from a human donor in good health.

The gene calls are TRBV19 and TRBJ2-7; 10 nucleotides line up with TRBD1. The trim removed 5 bases at V and 2 bases at J, leaving 3 bases unmatched. From germline, CDR1 is LNHDA and CDR2 SQIVND (reference sequence). The CDR3 sequence is 14 residues long. The chain's CDR3 is CASSETGGPYEQYF. DNA for the CDR3: TGTGCCAGTAGTGAGACAGGGGGCCCCTACGAGCAGTACTTC.

Written as DNA, the CDR3 is TGTGCCAGCAGGCGTCAACAGGGTACGGTATCCGGCTACACCTTC. Its translation is CASRRQQGTVSGYTF. The chain links TRBV2 to TRBJ1-2; D might be TRBD1 (6 bases). Deletions cut 6 bases from V and 8 bases from J, with 22 bases between. This CDR3 spans 15 amino acids. The germline V gene has CDR1 SNHLY and CDR2 FYNNEI. Looking up the rest from reference TRBV2 and TRBJ1-2 gives the full variable domain: EPEVTQTPSHQVTQMGQEVILRCVPISNHLYFYWYRQILGQKVEFLVSFYNNEISEKSEIFDDQFSVERPDGSNFTLKIRSTKLEDSAMYFCASRRQQGTVSGYTFGSGTRLTVV.

CDR3 sequence: CASSLGPKDSNQPQHF. CDR3 DNA: TGTGCCAGCAGCCTGGGCCCTAAGGATAGCAATCAGCCCCAGCATTTT. V is TRBV7-3 and J is TRBJ1-5; D gene uncertain. This CDR3 comprises 16 residues. Trimming took 5 bases from V and 0 from J, leaving 14 bases between them. Germline CDR1 reads SGHTA; CDR2 reads FQGTGA.

This chain connects TRBV5-1 to TRBJ1-1; D is ambiguous. CDR3 size: 14 residues. Trimming removed 0 bases from V and 7 bases from J, with 13 bases in between. Germline V gene data show CDR1 as SGHRS and CDR2 as YFSETQ. The CDR3 region has the DNA TGCGCCAGCAGCTTGGGTCGGCGGACTAATGAAGCTTTCTTT. Protein product: CASSLGRRTNEAFF.

This chain uses TRBV5-1 with TRBJ1-4, with D possibly TRBD1 on 5 matching bases. This CDR3 contains 16 residues. CDR1 and CDR2 (germline): SGHRS, YFSETQ. V gave up 3 bases and J gave up 8 bases, with 20 bases separating them. The CDR3 loop is CASSWAVDTKGEKLFF. The CDR3, as DNA: TGCGCCAGCAGCTGGGCGGTTGACACCAAGGGGGAAAAACTGTTTTTT.

Comment on this clone: At one boundary the junction diverges from the germline segment, which might be a read error. The chain employs TRBV7-2 and TRBJ1-5; 9 bases fit TRBD1. The CDR3 runs 15 residues. Germline CDR1 is SGHTA and CDR2 is FQGNSA. CDR3 bases: TGTGCTAGCAGCTTACAACAGGGGGCGAGTCAGCCCCAGCATTTT. This codes for CASSLQQGASQPQHF.

The rearrangement uses TRBV7-9 and TRBJ2-4, with D maybe TRBD1 (6 bases). V was shortened by 5 bases and J by 0 bases, with 14 bases between the two germline ends. The CDR3 contains 16 residues. Germline CDR1 is SEHNR and CDR2 is FQNEAQ (reference sequence). CDR3 DNA sequence: TGTGCCAGCAGCCGCGACAGGCAACTAGCCAAAAACATTCAGTACTTC. The encoded protein is CASSRDRQLAKNIQYF.

J is TRBJ1-1 and V is TRBV2, with unresolved D. This CDR3 contains 13 residues. Deletions cut 6 bases from V and 8 bases from J, with 16 bases between. Germline CDR1 reads SNHLY; CDR2 reads FYNNEI. DNA of the CDR3: TGTGCCAGCAGACGTAGAACGAATTCCGAAGCTTTCTTT. This translates into CASRRRTNSEAFF.

The V call is TRBV7-8, the J call TRBJ2-7, with D possibly being TRBD1 (6 bases). Trimming shortened V by 5 bases and J by 2 bases, and 13 bases separated the two germline ends. The CDR3 runs to 14 residues. Per the germline V gene, CDR1 is SGHVS and CDR2 is FQNEAQ. The CDR3 sequence: CASSHPRGAYEQYF. The CDR3 nucleotides read TGTGCCAGCAGCCACCCCAGGGGAGCCTACGAGCAGTACTTC.

The chain links TRBV5-1 to TRBJ2-1; 11 bases agree with TRBD2. Losses at the gene ends were 4 bases for V and 5 bases for J; bases not matched to a gene: 2. Germline lookup yields CDR1 SGHRS and CDR2 YFSETQ. The CDR3 covers 14 residues. The CDR3 is CASSISGRDNEQFF. The CDR3 coding sequence is TGCGCCAGCAGCATTAGCGGGAGGGACAATGAGCAGTTCTTC.

This clone has a single count. The chain links TRBV19 to TRBJ2-1, with TRBD2 matching over 12 bases. This CDR3 region has 21 residues. The V gene end was trimmed by 3 bases and the J gene end by 0 bases; junction bases not matched to a gene: 15. Per germline, CDR1 LNHDA and CDR2 SQIVND (reference sequence). The CDR3: CASSISSTGLAGLSSYNEQFF. The CDR3 coding sequence is TGTGCCAGTAGTATCTCCTCCACGGGACTAGCGGGCCTGAGCTCCTACAATGAGCAGTTCTTC.

This clone was recorded once. This chain uses TRBV15 with TRBJ1-1, with D unclear. V shed 5 bases and J shed 1 base, with 8 bases lying between them. Germline-derived CDR1 and CDR2 are LNHNV and YYDKDF (reference sequence). The CDR3 runs to 13 residues. CDR3 DNA sequence: TGTGCCACCAGCGCTCTCAGGAACACTGAAGCTTTCTTT. It encodes CATSALRNTEAFF.

The chain employs TRBV5-4 and TRBJ1-1, with D perhaps matching TRBD1 (5 bases). CDR1 is SGHNT, CDR2 YYREEE, per germline (reference sequence). The CDR3 has 15 amino acids. V lost 3 bases and J lost 0, with 12 bases in between. The CDR3 DNA follows: TGTGCCAGCAGCTCGGAGGGGTGGATGAACACTGAAGCTTTCTTT. Protein: CASSSEGWMNTEAFF.

The J gene is TRBJ2-2, the V gene TRBV7-9; 8 positions match TRBD1. This CDR3 is 16 amino acids long. Germline lookup yields CDR1 SEHNR and CDR2 FQNEAQ (reference sequence). V lost 5 bases to trimming and J lost 4 bases; unmatched junction nucleotides: 9. As DNA, the CDR3 is TGTGCCAGCAGCACAACAACGACAGGGGCCACCGGGGAGCTGTTTTTT. This encodes CASSTTTTGATGELFF. The variable domain in full, completed from reference TRBV7-9 and TRBJ2-2, reads DTGVSQNPRHKITKRGQNVTFRCDPISEHNRLYWYRQTLGQGPEFLTYFQNEAQLEKSRLLSDRFSAERPKGSFSTLEIQRTEQGDSAMYLCASSTTTTGATGELFFGEGSRLTVL.

The chain is built from TRBV10-3 and TRBJ1-2, with a possible D match to TRBD1 (6 bases). This CDR3 comprises 12 residues. Trimming stripped 3 bases from V and 8 bases from J, with 10 bases between. CDR1 is ENHRY and CDR2 is SYGVKD in the germline V gene. The CDR3 coding sequence is TGTGCCATCAGTGACAGGGGTGGGGGCTACACCTTC. As protein: CAISDRGGGYTF.

The chain joins TRBV6-1 to TRBJ1-1; 7 bases agree with TRBD1. This CDR3 spans 15 amino acids. CDR1 MNHNS and CDR2 SASEGT come from the germline V gene. With V trimmed by 5 bases and J by 4 bases, 10 bases remained unmatched. The CDR3 DNA reads TGTGCCAGCAGTCTGGAGACAGGGCTTGGCACTGAAGCTTTCTTT. Protein product: CASSLETGLGTEAFF.

This clone was seen once. The rearrangement uses TRBV6-1 and TRBJ2-7, with D tentatively TRBD1 (5 bases). The CDR3 length is 15 residues. The germline V and J ends were trimmed by 6 bases and 2 bases, with 17 bases remaining between them. The germline gives CDR1 MNHNS, CDR2 SASEGT. The CDR3 sequence is CASRGQETEAYEQYF. The DNA for the CDR3 is TGTGCCAGCAGGGGGCAAGAGACAGAGGCCTACGAGCAGTACTTC.

This clone occurred once. The gene calls are TRBV11-3 and TRBJ2-7, with TRBD1 matching over 9 bases. Germline V lookup: CDR1 SGHNT, CDR2 YENEEA. V gave up 5 bases and J gave up 3 bases; unmatched junction bases: 8. CDR3 length: 15 residues. The chain's CDR3 is CASSRPRQGVYEQYF. In DNA, the CDR3 is TGTGCCAGCAGCCGGCCCCGACAGGGGGTCTACGAGCAGTACTTC.

The chain couples TRBV5-1 to TRBJ1-2; D call uncertain. The CDR3 contains 13 residues. Trimming removed 2 bases at V and 2 bases at J, with 7 bases between. CDR1 and CDR2 from the germline V gene are SGHRS and YFSETQ. The CDR3 loop is CASSFNLNYGYTF. The CDR3 DNA reads TGCGCCAGCAGCTTTAACTTAAACTATGGCTACACCTTC.